Below are 27 T cell receptor beta chains sequenced from a single sample in a study of glioma-infiltrating T cells. TCR alpha and beta CDR3 regions were amplified from RNA using iRepertoire nested multiplex PCR. TCRdb re-derived calls from the multiplex PCR reads in MiXCR, one entry per CDR3 protein. The table includes under 200,000 distinct CDR3 sequences, approximately 40% detected once. The sample consisted of glioma tissue, nonneoplastic brain tissue, or PBMCs (not recorded which). The receptors were gathered from a human donor with low-grade glioma or glioblastoma, undergoing nonglioma brain surgery, or in good health (not recorded which).

On this clonotype: This may be a read error, as it is one base from a much larger clone. The V gene is TRBV6-1, the J gene TRBJ1-2, with 9 bases that match TRBD1. J was trimmed by 0 bases and V by 5 bases; bases with no gene match: 13. The length of the CDR3 is 18 residues. The V gene's germline CDR1 is MNHNS and CDR2 SASEGT. This CDR3 reads CASSTVQGARSTNYGYTF. Here the CDR3 DNA reads TGTGCCAGCAGTACGGTACAGGGGGCGAGGAGTACTAACTATGGCTACACCTTC.

The gene calls are TRBV3-1 and TRBJ2-7; no clear D gene. The CDR3 covers 12 residues. Trimming left V 2 bases short and J 7 bases short, with 9 bases between. The germline gives CDR1 LGHDT, CDR2 YNNKEL (reference sequence). In DNA, the CDR3 is TGTGCCAGCAGCCAATACCAGAGGGAGCAGTACTTC. It codes for CASSQYQREQYF.

This clonotype showed up many times. V usage is TRBV5-4 and J usage is TRBJ2-5; D call uncertain. The CDR3 length is 14 residues. Germline V lookup: CDR1 SGHNT, CDR2 YYREEE (reference sequence). The germline V and J ends were trimmed by 4 bases and 5 bases, with 15 bases remaining between them. CDR3 bases: TGTGCCAGCAGCCTGCTAGATCGTACTGAGACCCAGTACTTC. Protein product: CASSLLDRTETQYF.

The rearrangement joins TRBV20-1 to TRBJ2-6; D gene ambiguous. From germline, CDR1 is DFQATT and CDR2 SNEGSKA (reference sequence). The CDR3 length is 15 residues. V lost 4 bases and J lost 4, with 14 bases in between. Written as DNA, the CDR3 is TGCAGTGCTATCCCTGTGAGGACCGGGGCCAACGTCCTGACTTTC. Translating gives CSAIPVRTGANVLTF.

With regard to this clonotype: A much larger clonotype is one base distant, so this may be a read error. The rearrangement links TRBV6-2 or TRBV6-3 to TRBJ1-2; D may be TRBD1 (5 bases). Germline CDR1 MNHEY, CDR2 SVGEGT. The V end lost 6 bases, the J end lost 8 bases, and 10 bases lay between the germline ends. The CDR3 sequence is 11 residues long. In DNA form, the CDR3 reads TGTGCCAGCAGAAAGGGGAGAGGCTACACCTTC. Translated: CASRKGRGYTF.

This clonotype occurred once. Since a much larger clone is just one base distant, this may be a read error. The chain recombines TRBV27 with TRBJ2-3; D gene ambiguous. Germline CDR1 and CDR2: MNHEY and SMNVEV (reference sequence). This CDR3 contains 12 residues. This CDR3 reads CANSKDTDTQYF. The CDR3 DNA reads as TGTGCCAACAGTAAAGACACAGATACGCAGTATTTT.

Worth noting for this clonotype: Its ends do not fully match the called genes, so a read error is possible. This chain connects TRBV12-3 or TRBV12-4 to TRBJ1-1; 8 bases are shared with TRBD1. The CDR3 is made up of 15 amino acids. CDR3 in amino acids: CASSSGPDRVTEDFF. As DNA, the CDR3 is TGTGCCAGCAGTTCAGGCCCGGACAGGGTCACTGAAGATTTCTTT.

This clonotype was picked up a small number of times. The chain couples TRBV24-1 to TRBJ1-2; no reliable D call. Per germline, CDR1 KGHDR and CDR2 SFDVKD. The length of the CDR3 is 15 residues. The ends were cut back, 2 bases at V and 6 bases at J, with 15 bases in the middle. CDR3 region: CATSDSTIRRNGYTF. In DNA, the CDR3 is TGTGCCACCAGTGATTCGACGATCCGAAGGAATGGCTACACCTTC.

This clonotype was recorded at least ten times. One junction end does not reproduce the germline sequence, and a read error may be involved. The rearrangement uses TRBV6-1 and TRBJ2-7, with D perhaps TRBD1 (6 bases). The germline V gene has CDR1 MNHNS and CDR2 SASEGT. CDR3 length: 17 residues. DNA of the CDR3: TGTGCCATCAGTCCTCTGGGGTCACAGGGTAAGACAGACGAGCAGTACTTC. Protein product: CAISPLGSQGKTDEQYF.

This clonotype was observed at least ten times. The rearrangement links TRBV4-2 to TRBJ2-7; possibly TRBD1 for D (5 bases). Germline V lookup: CDR1 LGHNA, CDR2 YNFKEQ. CDR3 size: 11 residues. Deletions cut 6 bases from V and 6 bases from J, with 9 bases between. The CDR3 region has the DNA TGTGCCAGCAGTCAGGGCTCCGAGCAGTACTTC. Amino acids: CASSQGSEQYF.

In regard to this clonotype: This may come from a read error, since a much larger clone is one base off. The genes are TRBV18 and TRBJ1-1; D call uncertain. The CDR3 is 13 amino acids. Germline V lookup: CDR1 KGHSH, CDR2 LQKENI. CDR3: CASSLIGNTETFF. The CDR3 nucleotides read TGTGCCAGCTCACTAATAGGTAACACTGAAACTTTCTTT.

Points on this clonotype: A junction end diverges from the germline sequence, so it may reflect a read error. The chain links TRBV29-1 to TRBJ2-3, with D hard to call. This CDR3 is built from 12 residues. In germline, CDR1 is SQVTM, CDR2 ANQGSEA. The DNA of the CDR3 is TGCGGCGTGAAGTCAAGCACAGATACGCAGTATTTT. Translated: CGVKSSTDTQYF.

Concerning this clonotype: Germline is not matched at one junction end, which may reflect a read error. This chain joins TRBV7-9 and TRBJ2-2, with D perhaps matching TRBD2 (5 bases). Germline CDR1 is SEHNR and CDR2 is FQNEAQ (reference sequence). The CDR3 spans 13 residues. CDR3 nucleotide sequence: TGTGCCACCGGCTTTCAAGGCACCGGGGAGATGTTTTTT. Encoded protein: CATGFQGTGEMFF.

This clonotype occurred a few times. The chain has TRBV4-2 and TRBJ1-3; no definite D call. With 0 bases removed from V and 2 bases from J, the gap between germline ends came to 5 bases. This CDR3 comprises 14 residues. The germline CDR1 and CDR2 sequences are LGHNA and YNFKEQ. The CDR3 here is CASSQDLTGNTIYF. The CDR3 DNA sequence: TGTGCCAGCAGCCAAGATCTTACTGGAAACACCATATATTTT.

This clonotype was detected many times. The chain combines TRBV2 with TRBJ2-7, with 8 bases identical to TRBD2. The V gene end was trimmed by 6 bases and the J gene end by 3 bases; junction bases not matched to a gene: 1. The CDR3 loop spans 12 amino acids. Germline V CDR1 and CDR2: SNHLY, FYNNEI. CDR3 sequence (DNA): TGTGCCAGCAGGGGACTAGTCTACGAGCAGTACTTC. Residues: CASRGLVYEQYF.

The chain couples TRBV2 to TRBJ1-1; TRBD1 agrees at 10 bases. The V and J ends lost 6 bases and 3 bases, in that order; junction bases with no gene match: 4. The CDR3 is 14 residues long. Germline CDR1 SNHLY, CDR2 FYNNEI. As DNA, the CDR3 is TGTGCCAGCAGGTTGACAGGGGGCGACACTGAAGCTTTCTTT. It yields the protein CASRLTGGDTEAFF.

V and J are TRBV3-1 and TRBJ2-1; TRBD1 aligns across 8 bases. V was pared by 2 bases and J by 0 bases, with 0 bases of the junction left unmatched. The germline V gene has CDR1 LGHDT and CDR2 YNNKEL (reference sequence). The CDR3 runs 15 residues. Here the CDR3 reads CASSQTGGSYNEQFF. The CDR3 region has the DNA TGTGCCAGCAGCCAAACAGGGGGCTCCTACAATGAGCAGTTCTTC.

On this clonotype itself: A much larger clone differs by one base, so this may be a read error. The rearrangement uses TRBV28 and TRBJ2-1; possible D gene TRBD2, 7 bases. CDR3 length: 14 amino acids. Germline-derived CDR1 and CDR2 are MDHEN and SYDVKM. V was cut by 3 bases and J by 15 bases, with 21 bases left in between. The chain's CDR3 is CASSLSTTGSGMFF. The CDR3 DNA is TGTGCCAGCAGTTTGAGCACAACAGGGAGCGGGATGTTCTTC.

As to this clonotype: One end of the junction varies from germline; a read error may be responsible. The chain carries TRBV5-1 and TRBJ2-3; 9 nucleotides match TRBD2. This CDR3 comprises 14 residues. Germline loops: CDR1 SGHRS, CDR2 YFSETQ. CDR3 nucleotide sequence: TGCGCCAGCAGAGGTAGCGGGAGTGGTGATACGAAGTATTTT. It is translated as CASRGSGSGDTKYF.

Worth noting for this clonotype: Being one base from a much bigger clone, this may be a read error. CDR3 residues: CASRPDTDSQYF. The CDR3 nucleotides read TGTGCCAGCCGTCCGGACACAGATTCGCAGTATTTT. The rearrangement joins TRBV16 to TRBJ2-3; tentatively, D is TRBD1 (5 bases). There are 12 residues in the CDR3. Germline CDR1 is KGHSY and CDR2 is FQNENV.

The sample holds a few counts of this clonotype. J is TRBJ2-7 and V is TRBV10-3, with 11 nucleotides matching TRBD2. The V and J ends lost 0 bases and 3 bases, in that order; junction bases with no gene match: 4. The CDR3 is 16 residues long. The germline V gene has CDR1 ENHRY and CDR2 SYGVKD. CDR3 sequence: CAISESGLAENYEQYF. DNA of the CDR3: TGTGCCATCAGTGAGTCGGGACTAGCGGAGAACTACGAGCAGTACTTC.

This clonotype was detected ten times or more. This chain connects TRBV20-1 to TRBJ2-7; TRBD2 aligns across 10 bases. CDR1 and CDR2 from the germline V gene are DFQATT and SNEGSKA (reference sequence). V lost 3 bases and J lost 3; bases outside the gene matches: 11. The CDR3 sequence is 16 residues long. DNA of the CDR3: TGCAGTGCTAGGGACATAGCGGGAGGAACTATCTACGAGCAGTACTTC. Translating gives CSARDIAGGTIYEQYF.

This clonotype was counted only a few times. V and J are TRBV7-2 and TRBJ2-5; the D gene is possibly TRBD1 (5 bases). This CDR3 is 15 amino acids long. V lost 5 bases to trimming and J lost 1 base, with 14 bases between them. Germline-derived CDR1 and CDR2 are SGHTA and FQGNSA. The CDR3 nucleotides are TGTGCCAGCAGCCTAGACAGTACGAGCCAAGAGACCCAGTACTTC. It encodes CASSLDSTSQETQYF.

Remarks on this clonotype: One junction end does not reproduce the germline sequence, and a read error may be involved. The V gene is TRBV5-4, the J gene TRBJ2-3, with D possibly matching TRBD2 (5 bases). The length of the CDR3 is 15 residues. CDR1 and CDR2 (germline): SGHNT, YYREEE (reference sequence). The chain's CDR3 is CASRLVAGLTDTQYF. Here the CDR3 DNA reads TGTGCAAGCAGATTGGTTGCGGGCCTCACAGATACGCAGTATTTT.

A word on this clonotype: The junction departs from germline at one end; a sequencing error may be responsible. This CDR3 reads CSSSVRVAADNEQYF. The CDR3 DNA reads TGTTCCAGCAGTGTAAGAGTAGCGGCCGACAATGAGCAGTACTTC. The gene calls are TRBV2 and TRBJ2-7; TRBD2 might be the D (6 bases). This CDR3 spans 15 amino acids. Germline V gene data show CDR1 as SNHLY and CDR2 as FYNNEI. Complete variable domain (other parts from reference TRBV2 and TRBJ2-7): EPEVTQTPSHQVTQMGQEVILRCVPISNHLYFYWYRQILGQKVEFLVSFYNNEISEKSEIFDDQFSVERPDGSNFTLKIRSTKLEDSAMYFCSSSVRVAADNEQYFGPGTRLTVT.

The gene calls are TRBV11-1 and TRBJ1-5; perhaps TRBD1 as D (5 bases). The CDR3 runs 14 residues. CDR1 SGHAT and CDR2 FQDESV come from the germline V gene (reference sequence). Trimming cost V 5 bases and J 4 bases, with 12 bases left between them. CDR3 nucleotide sequence: TGTGCCAGCAGCCTCGGGGGTCGGAATCAGCCCCAGCATTTT. Translated: CASSLGGRNQPQHF.

On this clonotype itself: A read error may be the cause here, since a much bigger clone is one base away. The chain uses TRBV3-1 and TRBJ1-1; 7 bases line up with TRBD1. This CDR3 has 14 residues. After removal of 4 bases from V and 7 bases from J, the junction contained 9 bases not matched to a gene. The germline gives CDR1 LGHDT, CDR2 YNNKEL (reference sequence). The CDR3 bases are TGTGCCAGCAGCCGCCCCGGGACAGCGCGTGAAGCTTTCTTT. This gives the protein CASSRPGTAREAFF. The whole variable domain, remainder taken from reference TRBV3-1 and TRBJ1-1, is DTAVSQTPKYLVTQMGNDKSIKCEQNLGHDTMYWYKQDSKKFLKIMFSYNNKELIINETVPNRFSPKSPDKAHLNLHINSLELGDSAVYFCASSRPGTAREAFFGQGTRLTVV.